Sequencing of this T cell receptor (beta chain) was carried out in a study of cytomegalovirus exposure and HLA in healthy donors. About the study: Clustering assigned 70% to 85% of the approximately 430 genotyped donors to the Caucasian-associated ancestry cluster.

CDR3 length: 15 amino acids. The junction had 5 bases not matched to a gene; V was cut back by 5 bases and J by 0 bases. Germline lookup yields CDR1 SEHNR and CDR2 FQNEAQ (reference sequence). Study results and limitations: Later work showed greater clonal expansion in HLA-associated TCR beta chains than in equally common others. The authors listed some 160 TCR beta chains as cytomegalovirus-associated.

The PCR had 60 Vbeta and 13 Jbeta primers. Only in-frame clones appear in the TCRdb table, and some are missing; sequencing was by immunoSEQ multiplex PCR. The repertoire consists of about 65,000 clones, with 62% occurring once and the leading ten covering about 3%. Comments on this clone: Its antigen is unknown.

The sample taken for sequencing was PBMCs. The TCR comes from a man aged 25 to 45 in good health and CMV-seronegative. The chain is built from TRBV7-9 and TRBJ1-2, with 8 bases lining up with TRBD1. The CDR3 coding sequence is TGTGCCAGCAGCAAGACAGGGGATACTAACTATGGCTACACCTTC. It translates to CASSKTGDTNYGYTF.